These 26 T cell receptor beta chains came from one sample sequenced in a study of blood T cell repertoires in COVID-19. Some clones are missing from TCRdb's copy, which holds only in-frame ones; the method was immunoSEQ multiplex PCR. The repertoire holds around 190,000 clones, with 80% to 90% as singletons. Specimen: peripheral blood. The receptors derive from a man between 18 and 29 years old who had recovered from COVID-19.

The rearrangement joins TRBV6-2 or TRBV6-3 to TRBJ1-5; 11 nucleotides line up with TRBD1. Germline V lookup: CDR1 MNHEY, CDR2 SVGEGT. V lost 1 base and J lost 9; bases outside the gene matches: 5. CDR3 length: 15 residues. Here the CDR3 DNA reads TGTGCCAGCAGTTACTTTGGGACAGGGGGACGGCCCCAGCATTTT. It codes for CASSYFGTGGRPQHF.

The rearrangement joins TRBV12-3 or TRBV12-4 to TRBJ2-7; D unresolved. The CDR3 is made up of 12 amino acids. With 9 bases removed from V and 0 bases from J, the gap between germline ends came to 9 bases. The CDR3 DNA reads TGTGCCAGTCGAGAAGCCTCCTACGAGCAGTACTTC. Translation gives CASREASYEQYF.

The chain combines TRBV4-2 with TRBJ1-1; 7 nucleotides match TRBD1. Per the germline V gene, CDR1 is LGHNA and CDR2 is YNFKEQ. The CDR3 has 15 amino acids. Trimming removed 0 bases from V and 1 base from J; junction bases left unmatched: 2. CDR3 sequence (DNA): TGTGCCAGCAGCCAAGAGGGACAGCGGAACACTGAAGCTTTCTTT. Amino acid sequence: CASSQEGQRNTEAFF.

The V gene is TRBV27, the J gene TRBJ2-1, with 10 bases fitting TRBD2. V lost 4 bases and J lost 5; bases outside the gene matches: 11. The germline gives CDR1 MNHEY, CDR2 SMNVEV (reference sequence). CDR3 length: 17 residues. The CDR3 nucleotides are TGTGCCAGCAGTTCCCTCGCTAGCGGGAGAATGAACAATGAGCAGTTCTTC. This encodes CASSSLASGRMNNEQFF.

A single count supports this clone. The genes are TRBV5-6 and TRBJ2-1, with a possible D match to TRBD1 (5 bases). Trimming pared 3 bases from V and 0 bases from J, leaving 10 bases between. Germline V gene sequence: CDR1 SGHDT, CDR2 YYEEEE. This CDR3 contains 15 residues. The CDR3 DNA reads TGTGCCAGCAGCTCGGACACCTTCTCCTACAATGAGCAGTTCTTC. Amino acids: CASSSDTFSYNEQFF.

The chain is built from TRBV9 and TRBJ2-3, with 10 nucleotides matching TRBD2. CDR1 and CDR2 (germline): SGDLS, YYNGEE. With V trimmed by 0 bases and J by 5 bases, 9 bases remained unmatched. The CDR3 is 17 residues long. The CDR3 is CASSVDSAGGLRDTQYF. The DNA for the CDR3 is TGTGCCAGCAGCGTAGATTCAGCGGGAGGGCTCAGAGATACGCAGTATTTT. The complete variable domain, with remaining parts taken from reference TRBV9 and TRBJ2-3, reads DSGVTQTPKHLITATGQRVTLRCSPRSGDLSVYWYQQSLDQGLQFLIQYYNGEERAKGNILERFSAQQFPDLHSELNLSSLELGDSALYFCASSVDSAGGLRDTQYFGPGTRLTVL.

The chain employs TRBV7-2 and TRBJ1-6; weak D call: TRBD1 (5 bases). CDR3 size: 14 residues. V was shortened by 6 bases and J by 2 bases, with 8 bases between the two germline ends. The V gene's germline CDR1 is SGHTA and CDR2 FQGNSA. The chain's CDR3 is CASRDTTYNSPLHF. CDR3 nucleotides: TGTGCCAGCAGGGACACTACCTATAATTCACCCCTCCACTTT. Combining the CDR3 with reference TRBV7-2 and TRBJ1-6 gives the whole variable domain GAGVSQSPSNKVTEKGKDVELRCDPISGHTALYWYRQSLGQGLEFLIYFQGNSAPDKSGLPSDRFSAERTGGSVSTLTIQRTQQEDSAVYLCASRDTTYNSPLHFGNGTRLTVT.

V gene TRBV19 combines with J gene TRBJ2-2; tentatively, D is TRBD2 (5 bases). V was cut by 6 bases and J by 0 bases, with 8 bases left in between. In germline, CDR1 is LNHDA, CDR2 SQIVND (reference sequence). The CDR3 extends over 14 amino acids. The chain's CDR3 is CASREGTNTGELFF. CDR3 bases: TGTGCCAGTAGAGAGGGAACGAACACCGGGGAGCTGTTTTTT.

This rearrangement joins TRBV3-1 (or the pseudogene TRBV3-2) to TRBJ2-5; no definite D call. Germline V lookup: CDR1 LGHDT, CDR2 YNNKEL (reference sequence). V gave up 1 base and J gave up 3 bases, with 12 bases separating them. The CDR3 has 15 amino acids. CDR3 in DNA: TGTGCCAGCAGCCAAGCGGCCGGAGCAGAAGAGACCCAGTACTTC. Its translation: CASSQAAGAEETQYF.

J is TRBJ2-3 and V is TRBV7-9; TRBD1 agrees at 7 bases. Germline CDR1 is SEHNR and CDR2 is FQNEAQ (reference sequence). CDR3 length: 13 residues. Unmatched junction bases numbered 5, after V lost 6 bases and J lost 5 bases. The CDR3: CASRLPGGDTQYF. The DNA for the CDR3 is TGTGCCAGCAGACTTCCAGGGGGAGATACGCAGTATTTT. The whole variable domain, filled in from reference TRBV7-9 and TRBJ2-3, reads DTGVSQNPRHKITKRGQNVTFRCDPISEHNRLYWYRQTLGQGPEFLTYFQNEAQLEKSRLLSDRFSAERPKGSFSTLEIQRTEQGDSAMYLCASRLPGGDTQYFGPGTRLTVL.

This rearrangement joins TRBV15 to TRBJ1-2, with D maybe TRBD1 (6 bases). V lost 5 bases and J 4 bases, leaving 17 bases between the germline ends. CDR3 length equals 15 residues. CDR1 LNHNV and CDR2 YYDKDF come from the germline V gene (reference sequence). CDR3 in DNA: TGTGCCACCAGCGGCATTGGGGACACCTCCTATGGCTACACCTTC. Protein sequence: CATSGIGDTSYGYTF.

Here the CDR3 reads CASSFGTSGISYEQYF. CDR3 coding DNA: TGTGCCAGCAGCTTCGGGACTAGCGGAATCTCCTACGAGCAGTACTTC. This chain connects TRBV7-2 to TRBJ2-7, with 11 positions matching TRBD2. With V trimmed by 3 bases and J by 0 bases, 4 bases remained unmatched. Germline V CDR1 and CDR2: SGHTA, FQGNSA. There are 16 residues in the CDR3.

The rearrangement links TRBV11-2 to TRBJ2-7, with a possible D match to TRBD1 (6 bases). Germline V gene data show CDR1 as SGHAT and CDR2 as FQNNGV. The CDR3 sequence is 15 residues long. V was clipped by 2 bases and J by 2 bases, with 13 bases between them. In DNA form, the CDR3 reads TGTGCCAGCAGCTTAATCGGACAGAGAGCCTACGAGCAGTACTTC. Protein sequence: CASSLIGQRAYEQYF. Full variable domain (missing parts from reference TRBV11-2 and TRBJ2-7): EAGVAQSPRYKIIEKRQSVAFWCNPISGHATLYWYQQILGQGPKLLIQFQNNGVVDDSQLPKDRFSAERLKGVDSTLKIQPAKLEDSAVYLCASSLIGQRAYEQYFGPGTRLTVT.

V is TRBV30 and J is TRBJ2-7, with 8 bases matching TRBD2. CDR3 length: 15 amino acids. CDR1 and CDR2 from the germline V gene are GTSNPN and SVGIG (reference sequence). V shed 0 bases, J shed 0 bases, and the junction held 4 bases outside the gene matches. CDR3: CAWSVPGGHSYEQYF. The CDR3 region has the DNA TGTGCCTGGAGTGTACCGGGGGGGCACTCCTACGAGCAGTACTTC.

CDR3 sequence: CASSLPFKKQGDLAKNIQYF. The CDR3 nucleotides read TGTGCCAGCAGTCTCCCCTTTAAAAAACAGGGAGACCTAGCCAAAAACATTCAGTACTTC. V gene TRBV6-2 or TRBV6-3 combines with J gene TRBJ2-4; weak D call: TRBD1 (6 bases). CDR1 is MNHEY, CDR2 SVGEGT, per germline. The CDR3 has 20 residues. V was shortened by 5 bases and J by 0 bases, with 26 bases between the two germline ends.

The chain couples TRBV13 to TRBJ2-3; the D is unclear. The CDR3 contains 13 residues. CDR1 is PRHDT and CDR2 is FYEKMQ in the germline V gene (reference sequence). The V and J ends lost 5 bases and 1 base respectively, with 7 bases between them. The CDR3 loop reads CASSLTRTDTQYF. DNA for the CDR3: TGTGCCAGCAGCCTAACTCGCACAGATACGCAGTATTTT.

The chain carries TRBV11-2 and TRBJ2-1; D gene uncertain. The V end was cut by 1 base, the J end by 5 bases, with 12 bases between. The CDR3 length is 15 residues. Germline V gene data show CDR1 as SGHAT and CDR2 as FQNNGV. CDR3 loop: CASSLGRGVHNEQFF. DNA of the CDR3: TGTGCCAGCAGCTTAGGTCGCGGAGTACACAATGAGCAGTTCTTC.

The rearrangement uses TRBV19 and TRBJ1-4; possibly TRBD1 for D (5 bases). This CDR3 has 13 amino acids. Germline V gene data show CDR1 as LNHDA and CDR2 as SQIVND (reference sequence). V was trimmed by 5 bases and J by 8 bases, leaving 12 bases between them. The CDR3 sequence: CASSRGDGEKLFF. The CDR3 DNA sequence: TGTGCCAGTAGTCGGGGGGATGGGGAAAAACTGTTTTTT.

This clone has just one count. The rearrangement joins TRBV10-3 to TRBJ2-7; weak D call: TRBD2 (6 bases). This CDR3 has 15 residues. The ends were cut back, 0 bases at V and 2 bases at J, with 11 bases in the middle. Germline CDR1 and CDR2: ENHRY and SYGVKD. The CDR3 DNA sequence: TGTGCCATCAGTGAGTCGGGCGGGGTCCCCTACGAGCAGTACTTC. Translating gives CAISESGGVPYEQYF.

The V and J genes are TRBV6-5 and TRBJ2-2, with 7 bases identical to TRBD2. Trimming at V came to 10 bases and at J to 2 bases, leaving 7 bases not matched to a gene. The CDR3 runs to 14 residues. Per germline, CDR1 MNHEY and CDR2 SVGAGI. The CDR3 DNA follows: TGTGCCACCGGTGGCGGGAGAAACACCGGGGAGCTGTTTTTT. It specifies CATGGGRNTGELFF.

The chain employs TRBV15 and TRBJ1-4; 8 positions match TRBD1. The J segment lost 8 bases and the V segment lost 5 bases, leaving 7 bases of the junction unmatched. Germline CDR1 and CDR2: LNHNV and YYDKDF (reference sequence). The CDR3 length is 14 residues. Here the CDR3 DNA reads TGTGCCACCAGCGACGACAGGGGTAGAGAAAAACTGTTTTTT. This sequence encodes CATSDDRGREKLFF. Filled out from reference TRBV15 and TRBJ1-4, the complete variable domain reads DAMVIQNPRYQVTQFGKPVTLSCSQTLNHNVMYWYQQKSSQAPKLLFHYYDKDFNNEADTPDNFQSRRPNTSFCFLDIRSPGLGDTAMYLCATSDDRGREKLFFGSGTQLSVL.

CDR3 sequence (DNA): TGTGCCAGCAGTCCGAACAGGGGAACTAATGAAAAACTGTTTTTT. Translated: CASSPNRGTNEKLFF. The chain links TRBV3-1 (or the pseudogene TRBV3-2) to TRBJ1-4; 7 bases are shared with TRBD1. V dropped 6 bases and J dropped 1; count of bases not matched to a gene: 5. The CDR3 spans 15 residues. CDR1 LGHDT and CDR2 YNNKEL come from the germline V gene (reference sequence).

This chain links TRBV13 with TRBJ1-2; 9 nucleotides align to TRBD1. J lost 3 bases, V lost 5 bases, and 7 bases had no gene match. CDR3 length equals 15 residues. CDR1 is PRHDT and CDR2 is FYEKMQ in the germline V gene (reference sequence). For the CDR3, the DNA is TGTGCCAGCAGCGCGGACAGGGGCGTGCACTATGGCTACACCTTC. Translation: CASSADRGVHYGYTF.

This chain connects TRBV7-2 to TRBJ1-1; no clear D. The V end was cut by 5 bases, the J end by 5 bases, with 15 bases between. The CDR3 has 14 residues. Germline CDR1 SGHTA, CDR2 FQGNSA. The CDR3 sequence is CASSLGGQRTEAFF. In DNA, the CDR3 is TGTGCCAGCAGCCTAGGCGGGCAGAGGACTGAAGCTTTCTTT.

This clone appeared a few times. Other DNA sequences in the sample encode the same CDR3. This chain links TRBV4-2 with TRBJ2-7; TRBD1 agrees at 9 bases. V lost 3 bases, J lost 2 bases, and 2 bases stayed unmatched. This CDR3 comprises 14 residues. CDR1 and CDR2 from the germline V gene are LGHNA and YNFKEQ. The CDR3 here is CASSQGQGTYEQYF. Written as DNA, the CDR3 is TGTGCCAGCAGCCAGGGACAGGGAACCTACGAGCAGTACTTC.

This clone was counted only a few times. The chain couples TRBV7-2 to TRBJ1-2, with 7 bases that match TRBD1. In germline, CDR1 is SGHTA, CDR2 FQGNSA. This CDR3 has 15 amino acids. The ends lost 2 bases at V and 0 bases at J; junction bases unmatched: 3. The CDR3 DNA reads TGTGCCAGCAGCTTAAGGGGGCTCCCTAACTATGGCTACACCTTC. This translates into CASSLRGLPNYGYTF.